This T cell receptor beta chain was observed in a study of memory CD4+ T cells and cytomegalovirus serostatus. Study observations and caveats: Suggested: most of the CMV-linked TCR signature lies in CD4+ memory cells. CD4+ memory repertoires contained about two fifths of the roughly 150 reported CMV TCRbeta sequences.

Comment on this clone: The antigen is undetermined.

Sequencing used immunoSEQ multiplex PCR; TCRdb keeps in-frame clones, though not all of them. The sample includes 55,000 to 65,000 clones, about 81% of them seen just once. CDR3 size: 14 residues. V shed 7 bases, J shed 2 bases, and the junction held 1 base outside the gene matches. Per germline, CDR1 MNHEY and CDR2 SVGAGI. Single viable CD3+CD4+CD8-CD45RO+ cells were sorted as the memory CD4+ T cells. This TCR was recovered from an adult in good health and CMV-seronegative. V usage is TRBV6-5 and J usage is TRBJ1-5; 11 bases map to TRBD1. Material: memory CD4+ T cells from blood. The CDR3 DNA follows: TGTGCCAGCATGGGACAGGGGGGCAATCAGCCCCAGCATTTT. It is translated as CASMGQGGNQPQHF.